A selection of T cell receptor beta chains follows, all from one sample in a study of blood T cell repertoires in COVID-19. The assay was immunoSEQ multiplex PCR, and TCRdb's table has in-frame clones only and misses some. Here the sample spans over 250,000 clones, 80% to 90% being singletons. The sequenced material came from peripheral blood. These receptors were obtained from a woman in her 70s with acute or convalescent COVID-19. The CDR3 runs from the conserved cysteine through the conserved F or W. D genes are given only for firm matches. Clone size is not always given. Where it is, it says once, few, many or a class for expanded clones.

TRBV11-2	.	TRBJ1-2	.	TGTGCCAGCAGCTGGACACAGGACGACTATGGCTACACCTTC	CASSWTQDDYGYTF
TRBV5-1	.	TRBJ2-6	.	TGCGCCAGCAGCTTGGGGGGAGCCGGGGCCAACGTCCTGACTTTC	CASSLGGAGANVLTF
TRBV9	.	TRBJ1-2	.	TGTGCCAGCAGCGTAGGGTGGGACTCCCTAGGCTACACCTTC	CASSVGWDSLGYTF
TRBV28	TRBD1	TRBJ1-2	.	TGTGCCAGCAGTTTCACCAGGACAGGGGGGTATGGCTACACCTTC	CASSFTRTGGYGYTF
TRBV5-1	TRBD1	TRBJ1-5	.	TGCGCCAGCAGCATGGGACAGGGTCTTGAGGAGCCCCAGCATTTT	CASSMGQGLEEPQHF
TRBV2	.	TRBJ2-7	.	TGTGCCAGCAGCCAGGCGTACCACGAGCAGTACTTC	CASSQAYHEQYF
TRBV25-1	.	TRBJ2-2	.	TGTGCCAGCAGTGCCCGCCAGGGGCTCTCAAACACCGGGGAGCTGTTTTTT	CASSARQGLSNTGELFF
TRBV27	.	TRBJ2-3	.	TGTGCCAGCAGTTTATTGCCTAGAAGTACAGATACGCAGTATTTT	CASSLLPRSTDTQYF
TRBV2	TRBD2	TRBJ2-3	.	TGTGCCAGCAGTCAACTAGCGGGAACAGATACGCAGTATTTT	CASSQLAGTDTQYF
TRBV5-5	.	TRBJ2-3	.	TGTGCCAGCAGCTCCCCGAGTGGCACAGATACGCAGTATTTT	CASSSPSGTDTQYF
TRBV2	.	TRBJ2-2	.	TGTGCCAGCGGTAGCTACTCCACCGGGGAGCTGTTTTTT	CASGSYSTGELFF
TRBV2	TRBD2	TRBJ2-1	.	TGTGCCAGCATCCCCCCAGCGGGGGAATACAATGAGCAGTTCTTC	CASIPPAGEYNEQFF
TRBV6-5	TRBD1	TRBJ2-5	.	TGTGCCAGCAGTTCCCGGGACAGGGACCAAGAGACCCAGTACTTC	CASSSRDRDQETQYF
TRBV6-5	TRBD1	TRBJ2-1	.	TGTGCCAGCAGGTCCGGGACAGGGCCCTACAATGAGCAGTTCTTC	CASRSGTGPYNEQFF
TRBV6-5	.	TRBJ1-4	.	TGTGCCAGCAGTTCCCCCCGGAGTAATGAAAAACTGTTTTTT	CASSSPRSNEKLFF
TRBV3-1/TRBV3-2	TRBD2	TRBJ2-1	.	TGTGCCAGCAGCGGGCTAAGACTAGCGGTCTACAATGAGCAGTTCTTC	CASSGLRLAVYNEQFF
TRBV6-5	.	TRBJ1-3	once	TGTGCCAGCCAGTGGTCGGGCTCTGGAAACACCATATATTTT	CASQWSGSGNTIYF
TRBV6-5	.	TRBJ1-1	.	TGTGCCAGCAGAACCCGGGGACAGAACACTGAAGCTTTCTTT	CASRTRGQNTEAFF
TRBV9	.	TRBJ2-3	.	TGTGCCAGCAGCGTCCGCCCGGGGTGGAATACGCAGTATTTT	CASSVRPGWNTQYF
TRBV10-3	.	TRBJ1-1	.	TGTGCCACGGGACACCTTAACACTGAAGCTTTCTTT	CATGHLNTEAFF
TRBV4-2	TRBD1	TRBJ1-2	.	TGTGCCAGCAGCCTACGACAGGGGATTGGGTATGGCTACACCTTC	CASSLRQGIGYGYTF
TRBV3-1/TRBV3-2	TRBD1	TRBJ1-2	few	TGTGCCAGCAGCCAAAGGGACAGGGCCAACTATGGCTACACCTTC	CASSQRDRANYGYTF
TRBV10-1	TRBD2	TRBJ2-7	.	TGCGCCAGCAGTGCGGGGGGGCGCGAGCAGTACTTC	CASSAGGREQYF
TRBV29-1	TRBD1	TRBJ2-7	.	TGCAGCGGACGACAGGGCTCCTACGAGCAGTACTTC	CSGRQGSYEQYF
TRBV19	TRBD2	TRBJ2-7	.	TGTGCCAGTAGGGGAGGGCGGGACTCCTACTACGAGCAGTACTTC	CASRGGRDSYYEQYF
TRBV10-3	TRBD2	TRBJ2-5	.	TGTGCCATCAGTGAAGGACTAGCGGGGGGACAAGAGACCCAGTACTTC	CAISEGLAGGQETQYF
TRBV19	.	TRBJ1-2	.	TGTGCCAGTAAGCCCTCGGGGGGGGGCTATGGCTACACCTTC	CASKPSGGGYGYTF
TRBV3-1/TRBV3-2	.	TRBJ2-2	few	TGTGCCAGCAGCTCTACCGGGGAGCTGTTTTTT	CASSSTGELFF
TRBV5-1	.	TRBJ2-2	.	TGCGCCAGCAGCTTGGACGGTGCAACCGGGGAGCTGTTTTTT	CASSLDGATGELFF
TRBV5-5	.	TRBJ1-6	.	TGTGCCAGCAGCTTGGGCGCGGGGTCCTATAATTCACCCCTCCACTTT	CASSLGAGSYNSPLHF
TRBV12-3/TRBV12-4	.	TRBJ1-1	.	TGTGCCAGCAGTCTCCGGACTGAAGCTTTCTTT	CASSLRTEAFF
TRBV14	.	TRBJ1-1	.	TGTGCCAGCAGCCAAGATCCGAGCACTGAAGCTTTCTTT	CASSQDPSTEAFF
TRBV7-7	.	TRBJ1-1	.	TGTGCTAGCAGCTTCAACAGGGTGGAAAACACTGAAGCTTTCTTT	CASSFNRVENTEAFF